This T cell receptor beta chain was obtained from a study of human T cells and chemical hapten exposure. Time point described: patch test 2, 6 weeks after DPC sensitization. Regarding treatment: therapeutic diphenylcyclopropenone sensitization with weekly scalp DPC. Points from the study as a whole: Large CDR3 similarity clusters arose significantly more often from expanded TCRs than from controls.

In the original processing: Per-sample TCR counts ranged from about 20,000 to 750,000, median 95,638. TCRdb called the RACE reads again in MiXCR, with one record for every CDR3 protein. The V and J calls shown here were made by TCRdb, not taken from the authors' results. The profile covers 330,000 or so distinct CDR3 sequences, with roughly 6.3% appearing a single time and about 5.4% taken by the ten largest. The CDR3 is 19 residues long. CDR1 is LNHDA, CDR2 SQIVND, per germline (reference sequence). The trim removed 1 base at V and 7 bases at J, leaving 16 bases unmatched. There are a few counts of this clonotype. Antigen unknown.

The chain carries TRBV19 and TRBJ2-1; 10 bases fit TRBD1. This specimen was whole blood, taken in connection with sensitization to the hapten diphenylcyclopropenone (DPC). The TCR sequence derives from a woman under 30 with alopecia areata. Some clones in this sample may be carry-over from other donors' samples. For the CDR3, the DNA is TGTGCCAGTAGTATAGTAGTGGGACAGGGGCCTCACTGGGGGAATGAGCAGTTCTTC. Translation gives CASSIVVGQGPHWGNEQFF. Full variable domain (remainder filled in from reference TRBV19 and TRBJ2-1): DGGITQSPKYLFRKEGQNVTLSCEQNLNHDAMYWYRQDPGQGLRLIYYSQIVNDFQKGDIAEGYSVSREKKESFPLTVTSAQKNPTAFYLCASSIVVGQGPHWGNEQFFGPGTRLTVL.